The present entry profiles one T cell receptor beta chain with its context. What it binds is unknown. The sample originates from a study of response to subunit inactivated influenza vaccine. Study-wide results and caveats: The authors offered the suggestion that each seasonal influenza vaccination recruits few new T cells.

TCRdb re-called the RT-PCR reads with MiXCR, one entry per CDR3 protein. The sample contains around 530,000 distinct CDR3 sequences, more than 15% of which appear only once. V gave up 1 base and J gave up 5 bases; unmatched junction bases: 5. The CDR3 spans 15 residues. The genes are TRBV12-3 or TRBV12-4 and TRBJ2-4; 7 bases agree with TRBD1. This TCR came from a man aged 50-75 years who received an inactivated influenza vaccine. The sample here was CD4+ T cells sorted from PBMCs, taken less than 30 months after vaccination. The CDR3 loop reads CASSLGAGTENIQYF. The DNA of the CDR3 is TGTGCCAGCAGTTTAGGGGCCGGGACAGAAAACATTCAGTACTTC.